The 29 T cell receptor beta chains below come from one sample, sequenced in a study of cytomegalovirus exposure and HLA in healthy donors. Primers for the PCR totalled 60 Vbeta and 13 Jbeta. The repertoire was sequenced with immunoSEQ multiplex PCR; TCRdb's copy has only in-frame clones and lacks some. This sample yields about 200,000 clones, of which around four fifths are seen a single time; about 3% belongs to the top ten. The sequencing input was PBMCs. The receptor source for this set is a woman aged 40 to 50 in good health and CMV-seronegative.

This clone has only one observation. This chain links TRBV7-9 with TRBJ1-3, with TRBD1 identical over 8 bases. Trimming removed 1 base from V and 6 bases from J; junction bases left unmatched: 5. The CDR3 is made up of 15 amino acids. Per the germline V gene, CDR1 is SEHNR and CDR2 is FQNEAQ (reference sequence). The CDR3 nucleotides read TGTGCCAGCAGCTTAGGCGGGACAGGACCAAACACCATATATTTT. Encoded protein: CASSLGGTGPNTIYF. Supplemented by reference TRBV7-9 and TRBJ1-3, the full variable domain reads DTGVSQNPRHKITKRGQNVTFRCDPISEHNRLYWYRQTLGQGPEFLTYFQNEAQLEKSRLLSDRFSAERPKGSFSTLEIQRTEQGDSAMYLCASSLGGTGPNTIYFGEGSWLTVV.

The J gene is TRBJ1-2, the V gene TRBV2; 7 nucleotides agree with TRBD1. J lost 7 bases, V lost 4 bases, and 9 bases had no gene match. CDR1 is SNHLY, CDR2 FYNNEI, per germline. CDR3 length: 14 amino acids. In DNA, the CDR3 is TGTGCCAGCAGTGCCGAAGGGACAGCGGGTGGCTACACCTTC. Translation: CASSAEGTAGGYTF.

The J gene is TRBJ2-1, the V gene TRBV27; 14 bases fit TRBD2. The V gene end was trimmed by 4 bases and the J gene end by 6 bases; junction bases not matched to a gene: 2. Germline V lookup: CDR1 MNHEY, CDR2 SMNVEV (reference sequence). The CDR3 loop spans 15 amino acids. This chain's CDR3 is CASSSGLAGGNEQFF. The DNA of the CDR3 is TGTGCCAGCAGTTCAGGACTAGCGGGAGGCAATGAGCAGTTCTTC.

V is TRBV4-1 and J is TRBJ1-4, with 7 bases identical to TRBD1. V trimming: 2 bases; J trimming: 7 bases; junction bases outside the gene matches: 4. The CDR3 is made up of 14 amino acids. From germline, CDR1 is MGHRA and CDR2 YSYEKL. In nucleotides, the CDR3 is TGCGCCAGCAGCCAATTCCGGACAGGTGAAAAACTGTTTTTT. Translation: CASSQFRTGEKLFF.

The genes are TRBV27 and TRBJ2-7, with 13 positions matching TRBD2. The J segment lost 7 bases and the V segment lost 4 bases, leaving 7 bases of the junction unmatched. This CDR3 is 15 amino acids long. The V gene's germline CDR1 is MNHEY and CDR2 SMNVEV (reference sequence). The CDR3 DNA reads TGTGCCAGCAGTTACACTAGCGGGAGGGCGGGAGAGCAGTACTTC. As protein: CASSYTSGRAGEQYF.

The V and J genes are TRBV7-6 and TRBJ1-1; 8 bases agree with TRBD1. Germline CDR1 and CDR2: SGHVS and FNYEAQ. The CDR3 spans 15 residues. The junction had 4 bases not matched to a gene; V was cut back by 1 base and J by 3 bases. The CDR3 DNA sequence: TGTGCCAGCAGCTTAGGGACAGGGTGGGACACTGAAGCTTTCTTT. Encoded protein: CASSLGTGWDTEAFF.

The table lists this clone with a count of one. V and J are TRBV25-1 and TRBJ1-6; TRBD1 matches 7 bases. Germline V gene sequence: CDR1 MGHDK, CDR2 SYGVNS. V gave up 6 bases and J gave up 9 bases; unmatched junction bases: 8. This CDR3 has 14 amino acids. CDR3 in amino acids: CASSIHRDSSPLHF. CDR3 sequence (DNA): TGTGCCAGCAGCATACACCGGGACAGTTCACCCCTCCACTTT.

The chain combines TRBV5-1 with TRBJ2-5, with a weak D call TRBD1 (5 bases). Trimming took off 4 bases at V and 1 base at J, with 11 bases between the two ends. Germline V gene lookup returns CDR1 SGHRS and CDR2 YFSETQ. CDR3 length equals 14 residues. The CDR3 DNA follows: TGCGCCAGCAGCCCTACAGGATTCCAAGAGACCCAGTACTTC. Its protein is CASSPTGFQETQYF.

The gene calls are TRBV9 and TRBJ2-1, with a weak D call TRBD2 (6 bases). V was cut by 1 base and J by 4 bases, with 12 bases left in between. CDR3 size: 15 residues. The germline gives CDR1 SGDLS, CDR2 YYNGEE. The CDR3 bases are TGTGCCAGCAGCGTATACGGGAGCTCGTACAATGAGCAGTTCTTC. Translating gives CASSVYGSSYNEQFF.

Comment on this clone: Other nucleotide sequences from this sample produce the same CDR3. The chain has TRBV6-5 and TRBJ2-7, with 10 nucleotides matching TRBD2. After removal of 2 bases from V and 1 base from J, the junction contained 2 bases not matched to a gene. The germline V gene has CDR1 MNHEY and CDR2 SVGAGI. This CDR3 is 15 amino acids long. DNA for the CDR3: TGTGCCAGCAGTTACGCTAGCGGGAGTTCCTACGAGCAGTACTTC. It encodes CASSYASGSSYEQYF.

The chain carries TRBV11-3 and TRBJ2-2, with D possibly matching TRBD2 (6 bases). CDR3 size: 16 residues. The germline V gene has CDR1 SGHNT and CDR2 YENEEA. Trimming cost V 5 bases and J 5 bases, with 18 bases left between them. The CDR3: CASSPKTGGMTGELFF. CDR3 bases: TGTGCCAGCAGCCCAAAAACTGGGGGGATGACCGGGGAGCTGTTTTTT.

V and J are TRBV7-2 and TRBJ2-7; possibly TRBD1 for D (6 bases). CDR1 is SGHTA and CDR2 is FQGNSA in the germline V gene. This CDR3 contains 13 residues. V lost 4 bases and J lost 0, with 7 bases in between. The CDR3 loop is CASSSTGSYEQYF. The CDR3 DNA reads TGTGCCAGCAGCTCGACAGGCTCCTACGAGCAGTACTTC.

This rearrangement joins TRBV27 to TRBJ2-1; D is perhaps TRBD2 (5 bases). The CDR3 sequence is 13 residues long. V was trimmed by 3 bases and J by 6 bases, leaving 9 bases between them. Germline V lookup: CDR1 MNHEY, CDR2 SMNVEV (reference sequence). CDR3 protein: CASSFGLLNEQFF. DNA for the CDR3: TGTGCCAGCAGTTTCGGACTTCTCAATGAGCAGTTCTTC.

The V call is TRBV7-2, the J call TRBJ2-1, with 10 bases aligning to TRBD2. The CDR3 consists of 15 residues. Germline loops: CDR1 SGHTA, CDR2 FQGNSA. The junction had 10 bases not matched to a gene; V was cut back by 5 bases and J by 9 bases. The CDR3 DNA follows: TGTGCCAGCAGCGGGGGGGCTAGCGGGAGAAGTGAGCAGTTCTTC. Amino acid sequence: CASSGGASGRSEQFF. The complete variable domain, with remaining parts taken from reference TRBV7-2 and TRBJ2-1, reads GAGVSQSPSNKVTEKGKDVELRCDPISGHTALYWYRQSLGQGLEFLIYFQGNSAPDKSGLPSDRFSAERTGGSVSTLTIQRTQQEDSAVYLCASSGGASGRSEQFFGPGTRLTVL.

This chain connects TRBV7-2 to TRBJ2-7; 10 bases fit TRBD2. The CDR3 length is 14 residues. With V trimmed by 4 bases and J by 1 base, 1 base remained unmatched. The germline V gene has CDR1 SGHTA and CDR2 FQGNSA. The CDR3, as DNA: TGTGCCAGCAGCTCACTAGCGGGATCCTACGAGCAGTACTTC. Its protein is CASSSLAGSYEQYF.

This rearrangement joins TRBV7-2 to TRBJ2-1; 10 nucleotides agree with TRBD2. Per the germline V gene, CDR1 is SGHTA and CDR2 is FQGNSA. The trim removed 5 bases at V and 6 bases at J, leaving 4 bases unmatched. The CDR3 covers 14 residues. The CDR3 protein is CASSPRTSGNEQFF. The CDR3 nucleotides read TGTGCCAGCAGCCCGAGGACTAGCGGCAATGAGCAGTTCTTC.

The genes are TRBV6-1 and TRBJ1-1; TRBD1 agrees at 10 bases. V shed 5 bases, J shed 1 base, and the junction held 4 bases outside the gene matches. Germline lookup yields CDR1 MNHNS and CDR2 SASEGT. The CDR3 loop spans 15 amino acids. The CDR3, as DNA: TGTGCCAGCAGTACCGGGACAGGGGAGAACACTGAAGCTTTCTTT. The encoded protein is CASSTGTGENTEAFF.

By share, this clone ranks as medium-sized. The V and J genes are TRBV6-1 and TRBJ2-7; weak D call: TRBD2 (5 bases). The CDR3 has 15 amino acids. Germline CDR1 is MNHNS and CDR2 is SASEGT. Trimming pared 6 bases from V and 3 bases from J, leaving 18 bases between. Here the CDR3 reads CASSNDPGGSYEQYF. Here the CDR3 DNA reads TGTGCCAGCAGCAACGATCCTGGAGGCAGCTACGAGCAGTACTTC.

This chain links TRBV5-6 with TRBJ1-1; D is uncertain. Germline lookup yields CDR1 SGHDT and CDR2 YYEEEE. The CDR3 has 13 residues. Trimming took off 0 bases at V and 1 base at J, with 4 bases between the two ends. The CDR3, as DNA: TGTGCCAGCAGCTTGGCCTGGAACACTGAAGCTTTCTTT. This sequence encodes CASSLAWNTEAFF.

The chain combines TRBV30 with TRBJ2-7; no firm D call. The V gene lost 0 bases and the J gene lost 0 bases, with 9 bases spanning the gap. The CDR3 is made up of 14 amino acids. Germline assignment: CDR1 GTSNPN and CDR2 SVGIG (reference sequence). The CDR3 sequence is CAWSVGLSSYEQYF. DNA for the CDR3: TGTGCCTGGAGTGTCGGTCTGAGCTCCTACGAGCAGTACTTC. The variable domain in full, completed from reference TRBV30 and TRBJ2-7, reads SQTIHQWPATLVQPVGSPLSLECTVEGTSNPNLYWYRQAAGRGLQLLFYSVGIGQISSEVPQNLSASRPQDRQFILSSKKLLLSDSGFYLCAWSVGLSSYEQYFGPGTRLTVT.

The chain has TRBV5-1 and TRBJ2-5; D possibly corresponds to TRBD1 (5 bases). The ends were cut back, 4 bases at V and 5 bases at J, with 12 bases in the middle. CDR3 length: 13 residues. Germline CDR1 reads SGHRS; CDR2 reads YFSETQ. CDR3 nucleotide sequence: TGCGCCAGCAGCAGCAGGGTGGGGGAGACCCAGTACTTC. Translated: CASSSRVGETQYF.

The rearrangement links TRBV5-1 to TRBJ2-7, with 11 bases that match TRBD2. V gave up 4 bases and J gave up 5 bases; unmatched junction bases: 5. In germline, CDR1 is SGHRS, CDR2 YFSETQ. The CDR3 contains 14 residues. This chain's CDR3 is CASSVLAGVDEQYF. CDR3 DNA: TGCGCCAGCAGCGTACTAGCGGGAGTGGACGAGCAGTACTTC.

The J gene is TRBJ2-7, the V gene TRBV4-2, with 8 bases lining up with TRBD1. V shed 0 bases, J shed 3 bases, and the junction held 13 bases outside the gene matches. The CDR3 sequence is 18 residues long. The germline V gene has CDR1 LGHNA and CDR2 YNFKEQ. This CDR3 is CASSQEPIVAGGDYEQYF. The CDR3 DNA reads TGTGCCAGCAGCCAAGAGCCAATCGTGGCAGGGGGCGACTACGAGCAGTACTTC.

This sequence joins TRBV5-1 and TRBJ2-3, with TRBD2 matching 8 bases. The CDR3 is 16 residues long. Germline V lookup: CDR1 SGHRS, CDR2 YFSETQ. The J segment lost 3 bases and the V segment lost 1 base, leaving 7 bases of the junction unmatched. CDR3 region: CASSLSTGGPTDTQYF. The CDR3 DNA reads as TGCGCCAGCAGCTTGAGTACGGGAGGGCCAACAGATACGCAGTATTTT.

DNA of the CDR3: TGTGCCACCCTCCGGGACAGGGGGCTGGTCGGGGAGCTGTTTTTT. It is translated as CATLRDRGLVGELFF. The genes are TRBV19 and TRBJ2-2, with 12 bases lining up with TRBD1. With 10 bases clipped from V and 7 bases from J, the junction kept 10 bases outside the gene matches. The CDR3 extends over 15 amino acids. Germline V lookup: CDR1 LNHDA, CDR2 SQIVND (reference sequence). The whole variable domain, remainder taken from reference TRBV19 and TRBJ2-2, is DGGITQSPKYLFRKEGQNVTLSCEQNLNHDAMYWYRQDPGQGLRLIYYSQIVNDFQKGDIAEGYSVSREKKESFPLTVTSAQKNPTAFYLCATLRDRGLVGELFFGEGSRLTVL.

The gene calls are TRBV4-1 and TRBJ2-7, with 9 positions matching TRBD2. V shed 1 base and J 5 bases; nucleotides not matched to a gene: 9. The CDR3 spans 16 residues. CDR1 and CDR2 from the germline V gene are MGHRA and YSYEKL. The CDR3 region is CASSQGPAREGDEQYF. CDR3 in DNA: TGCGCCAGCAGCCAAGGTCCAGCGCGGGAGGGGGACGAGCAGTACTTC.

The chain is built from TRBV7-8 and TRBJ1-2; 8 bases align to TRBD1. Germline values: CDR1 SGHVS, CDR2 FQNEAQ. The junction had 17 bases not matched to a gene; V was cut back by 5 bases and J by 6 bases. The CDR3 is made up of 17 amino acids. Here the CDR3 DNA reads TGTGCCAGCAGCCTACGCCTCTTTGGACAGGGAAAAGATGGCTACACCTTC. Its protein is CASSLRLFGQGKDGYTF. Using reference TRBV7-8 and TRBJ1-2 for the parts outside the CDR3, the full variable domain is GAGVSQSPRYKVAKRGQDVALRCDPISGHVSLFWYQQALGQGPEFLTYFQNEAQLDKSGLPSDRFFAERPEGSVSTLKIQRTQQEDSAVYLCASSLRLFGQGKDGYTFGSGTRLTVV.

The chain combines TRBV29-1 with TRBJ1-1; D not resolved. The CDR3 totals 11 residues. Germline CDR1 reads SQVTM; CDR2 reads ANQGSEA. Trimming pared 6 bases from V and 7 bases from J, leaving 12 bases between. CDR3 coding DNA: TGCAGCGTAAAAATCCGAGGTGAAGCTTTCTTT. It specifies CSVKIRGEAFF.

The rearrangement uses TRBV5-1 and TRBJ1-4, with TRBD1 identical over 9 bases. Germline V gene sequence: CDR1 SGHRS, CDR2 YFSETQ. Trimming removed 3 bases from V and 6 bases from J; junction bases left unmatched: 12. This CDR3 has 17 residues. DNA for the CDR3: TGCGCCAGCAGCTATGGGACAGGGCCTGGAGGGGATGAAAAACTGTTTTTT. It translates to CASSYGTGPGGDEKLFF.